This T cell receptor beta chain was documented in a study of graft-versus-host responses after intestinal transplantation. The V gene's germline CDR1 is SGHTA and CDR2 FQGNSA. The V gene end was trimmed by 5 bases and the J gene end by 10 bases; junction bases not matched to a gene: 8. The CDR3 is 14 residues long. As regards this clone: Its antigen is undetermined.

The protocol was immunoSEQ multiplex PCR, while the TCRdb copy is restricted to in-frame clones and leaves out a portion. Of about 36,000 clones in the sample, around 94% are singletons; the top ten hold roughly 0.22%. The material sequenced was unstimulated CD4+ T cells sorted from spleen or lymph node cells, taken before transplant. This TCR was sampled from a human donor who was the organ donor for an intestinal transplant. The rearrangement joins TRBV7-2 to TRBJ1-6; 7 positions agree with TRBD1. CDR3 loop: CASSEGTGASPLHF. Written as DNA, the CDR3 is TGTGCCAGCAGCGAAGGAACAGGGGCCTCACCCCTCCACTTT.